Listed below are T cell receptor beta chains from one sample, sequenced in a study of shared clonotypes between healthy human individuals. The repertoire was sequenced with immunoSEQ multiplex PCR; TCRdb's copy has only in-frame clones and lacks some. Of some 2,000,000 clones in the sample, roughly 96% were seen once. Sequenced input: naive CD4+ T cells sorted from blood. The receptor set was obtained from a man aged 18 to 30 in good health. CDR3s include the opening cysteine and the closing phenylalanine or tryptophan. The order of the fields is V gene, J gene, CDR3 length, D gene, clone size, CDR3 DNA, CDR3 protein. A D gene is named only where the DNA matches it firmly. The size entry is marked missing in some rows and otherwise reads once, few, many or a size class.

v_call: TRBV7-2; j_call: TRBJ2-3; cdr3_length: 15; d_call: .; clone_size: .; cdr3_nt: TGTGCCAGCAGCCTCCGGGGGCAGCGCACAGATACGCAGTATTTT; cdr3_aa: CASSLRGQRTDTQYF
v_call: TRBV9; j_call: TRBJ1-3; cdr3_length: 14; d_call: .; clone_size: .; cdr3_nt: TGTGCCAGCAGCGTAGCAGGGGCTGGAAACACCATATATTTT; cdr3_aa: CASSVAGAGNTIYF
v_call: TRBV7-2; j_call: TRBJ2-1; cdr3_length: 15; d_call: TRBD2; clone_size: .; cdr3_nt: TGTGCCAGCAGCCCAGGTAGCGGGGGGTTGTATGAGCAGTTCTTC; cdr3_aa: CASSPGSGGLYEQFF
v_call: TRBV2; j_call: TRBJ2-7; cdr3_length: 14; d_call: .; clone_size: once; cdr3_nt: TGTGCCAGCAGCGCGGCCAGGGGGGGCTACGAGCAGTACTTC; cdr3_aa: CASSAARGGYEQYF
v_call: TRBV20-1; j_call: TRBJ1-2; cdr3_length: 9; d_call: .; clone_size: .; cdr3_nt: TGCAGTGCCCCCCCGAGCTACACCTTC; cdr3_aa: CSAPPSYTF
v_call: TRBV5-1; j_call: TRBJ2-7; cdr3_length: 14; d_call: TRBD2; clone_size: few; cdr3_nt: TGCGCCAGCAGCTTGAACAGCGGGAGCAACGAGCAGTACTTC; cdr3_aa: CASSLNSGSNEQYF
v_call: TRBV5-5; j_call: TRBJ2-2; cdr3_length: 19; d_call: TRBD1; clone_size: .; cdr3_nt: TGTGCCAGCAGCTTTAGACAGGGGGGATCCCGGGCGAACACCGGGGAGCTGTTTTTT; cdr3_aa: CASSFRQGGSRANTGELFF
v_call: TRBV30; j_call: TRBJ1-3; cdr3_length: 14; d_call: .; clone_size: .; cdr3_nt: TGTGCCTGGAGTGTGTCTGGCTCTGGAAACACCATATATTTT; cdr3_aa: CAWSVSGSGNTIYF
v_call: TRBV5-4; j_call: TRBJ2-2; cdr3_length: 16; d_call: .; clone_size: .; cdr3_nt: TGTGCCAGCAACCATAGATTGGGCGAAGGAGCCGGGGAGCTGTTTTTT; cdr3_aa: CASNHRLGEGAGELFF
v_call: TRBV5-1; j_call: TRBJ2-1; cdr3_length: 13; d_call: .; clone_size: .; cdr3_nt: TGCGCCAGCAGCTTGGCCTCGAACAATGAGCAGTTCTTC; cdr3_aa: CASSLASNNEQFF
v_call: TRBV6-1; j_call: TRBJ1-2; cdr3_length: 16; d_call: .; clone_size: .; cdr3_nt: TGTGCCAGCAGTGAACTTAGGGTCGTGGCTAGCTATGGCTACACCTTC; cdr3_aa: CASSELRVVASYGYTF
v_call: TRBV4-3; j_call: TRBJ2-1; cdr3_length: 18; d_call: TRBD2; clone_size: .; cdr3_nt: TGCGCCAGCAGCCTTCGACTAGCGGGGGGGAGCTCCTACAATGAGCAGTTCTTC; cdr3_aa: CASSLRLAGGSSYNEQFF
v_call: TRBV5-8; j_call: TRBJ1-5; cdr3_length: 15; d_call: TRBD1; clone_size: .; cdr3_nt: TGTGCCAGCAGCTTTACCGGGACAGGCAATCAGCCCCAGCATTTT; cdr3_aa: CASSFTGTGNQPQHF
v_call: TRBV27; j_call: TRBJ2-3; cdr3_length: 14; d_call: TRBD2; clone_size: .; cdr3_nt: TGTGCCAGCAGAATAGCGGGGACCACAGATACGCAGTATTTT; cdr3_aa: CASRIAGTTDTQYF
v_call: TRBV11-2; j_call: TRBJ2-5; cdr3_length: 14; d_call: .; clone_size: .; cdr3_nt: TGTGCCAGCAGCTTAGCGACGCTTTTGGAGACCCAGTACTTC; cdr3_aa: CASSLATLLETQYF
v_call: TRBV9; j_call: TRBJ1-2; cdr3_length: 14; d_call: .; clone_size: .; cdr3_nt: TGTGCCAGCAGCGCAGTGGGGAGGGACTATGGCTACACCTTC; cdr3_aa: CASSAVGRDYGYTF
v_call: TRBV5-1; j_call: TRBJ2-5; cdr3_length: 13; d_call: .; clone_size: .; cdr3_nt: TGCGCCAGCAGCTTGGCGGAGCAAGAGACCCAGTACTTC; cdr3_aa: CASSLAEQETQYF
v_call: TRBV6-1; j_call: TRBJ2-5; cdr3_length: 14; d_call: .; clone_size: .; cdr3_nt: TGTGCCAGCAGTGTTCTCCGGGACTGGGAGACCCAGTACTTC; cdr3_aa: CASSVLRDWETQYF
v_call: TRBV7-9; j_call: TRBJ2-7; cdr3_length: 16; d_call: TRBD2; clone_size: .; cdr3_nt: TGTGCCAGCAGCGAAATGACTAGCGGGGGGTCGCACGAGCAGTACTTC; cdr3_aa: CASSEMTSGGSHEQYF
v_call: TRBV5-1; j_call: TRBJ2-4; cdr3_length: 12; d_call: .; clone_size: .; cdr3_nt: TGCGCCAGCAGCGAGGACACAAACATTCAGTACTTC; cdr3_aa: CASSEDTNIQYF
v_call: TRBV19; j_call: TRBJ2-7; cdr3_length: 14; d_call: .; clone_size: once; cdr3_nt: TGTGCCAGTAGTTCTTGGGACCGCACCTACGAGCAGTACTTC; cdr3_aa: CASSSWDRTYEQYF
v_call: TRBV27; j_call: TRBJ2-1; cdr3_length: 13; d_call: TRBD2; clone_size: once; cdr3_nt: TGTGCCAGCAGTTACCAGGGAGGGCATGAGCAGTTCTTC; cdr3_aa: CASSYQGGHEQFF
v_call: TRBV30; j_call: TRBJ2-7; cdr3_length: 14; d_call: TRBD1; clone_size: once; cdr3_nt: TGTGCCTGGAGTGCCCAGGGACAGGGGAGTGCGCAGTACTTC; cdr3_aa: CAWSAQGQGSAQYF
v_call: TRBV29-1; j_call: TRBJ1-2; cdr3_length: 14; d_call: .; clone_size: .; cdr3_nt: TGCAGCGTTGGTGACCCCACCCTCAACTATGGCTACACCTTC; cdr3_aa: CSVGDPTLNYGYTF
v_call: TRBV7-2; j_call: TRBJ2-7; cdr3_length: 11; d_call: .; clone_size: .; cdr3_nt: TGTGCCAGCAGCCGGGGGATCGAGCAGTACTTC; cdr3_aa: CASSRGIEQYF
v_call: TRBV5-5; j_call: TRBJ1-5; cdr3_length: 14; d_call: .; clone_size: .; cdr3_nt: TGTGCCAGCAGCAAATTGCGGGGAAATCAGCCCCAGCATTTT; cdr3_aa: CASSKLRGNQPQHF
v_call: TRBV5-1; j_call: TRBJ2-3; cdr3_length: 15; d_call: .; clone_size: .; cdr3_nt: TGCGCCAGCAGCTTGGATGGACTTTACACAGATACGCAGTATTTT; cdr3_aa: CASSLDGLYTDTQYF
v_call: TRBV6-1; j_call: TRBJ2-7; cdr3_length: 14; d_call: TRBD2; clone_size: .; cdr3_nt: TGTGCCAGCACCAGCGGGGGGGCCGGCGACGAGCAGTACTTC; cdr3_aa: CASTSGGAGDEQYF
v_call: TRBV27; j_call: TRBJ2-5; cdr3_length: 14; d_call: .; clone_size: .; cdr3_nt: TGTGCCAGCAGTAATACAGGGTTCCAAGAGACCCAGTACTTC; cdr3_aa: CASSNTGFQETQYF
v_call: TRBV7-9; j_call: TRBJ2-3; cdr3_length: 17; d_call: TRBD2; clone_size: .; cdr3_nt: TGTGCCAGCAGCCTCCCACTTGGCGGGAGGTTGGCAGATACGCAGTATTTT; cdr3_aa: CASSLPLGGRLADTQYF
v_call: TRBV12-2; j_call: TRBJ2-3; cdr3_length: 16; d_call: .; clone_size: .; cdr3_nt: TGTGCAAGTCGCTTAGGACTAGTCCGGGAGGTAGATACGCAGTATTTT; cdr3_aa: CASRLGLVREVDTQYF
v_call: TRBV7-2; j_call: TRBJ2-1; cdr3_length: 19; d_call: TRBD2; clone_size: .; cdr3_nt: TGTGCCAGCAGCTTCCCTGGGGGACTAGCGGGGGAAAGGTACAATGAGCAGTTCTTC; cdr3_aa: CASSFPGGLAGERYNEQFF
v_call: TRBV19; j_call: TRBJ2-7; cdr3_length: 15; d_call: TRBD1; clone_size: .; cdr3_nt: TGTGCCAGTAGTATCAGGGACAGGGACGTCCACGAGCAGTACTTC; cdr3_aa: CASSIRDRDVHEQYF
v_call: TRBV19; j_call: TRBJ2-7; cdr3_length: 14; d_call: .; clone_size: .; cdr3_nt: TGTGCCAGTAGTATGAGGGAGGCTTCGAGGGAGCAGTACTTC; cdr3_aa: CASSMREASREQYF
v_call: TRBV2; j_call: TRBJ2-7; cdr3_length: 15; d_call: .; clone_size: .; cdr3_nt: TGTGCCAGCAACCCCCCCGGGGGGCATATGTACGAGCAGTACTTC; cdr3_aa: CASNPPGGHMYEQYF
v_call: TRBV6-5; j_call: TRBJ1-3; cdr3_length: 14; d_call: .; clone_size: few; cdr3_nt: TGTGCCAGCAGTTACTCGAATGGCGGAAACACCATATATTTT; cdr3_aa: CASSYSNGGNTIYF
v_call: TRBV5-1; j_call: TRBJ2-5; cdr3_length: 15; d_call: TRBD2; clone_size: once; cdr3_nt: TGCGCCAGCAGCTTGTGGCTAGCGGATCAAGAGACCCAGTACTTC; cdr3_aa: CASSLWLADQETQYF
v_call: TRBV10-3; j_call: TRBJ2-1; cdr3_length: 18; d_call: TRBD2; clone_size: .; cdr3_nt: TGTGCCATCAGTGAGGGGGGGCCGGGACTAGCGGATTACAATGAGCAGTTCTTC; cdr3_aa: CAISEGGPGLADYNEQFF
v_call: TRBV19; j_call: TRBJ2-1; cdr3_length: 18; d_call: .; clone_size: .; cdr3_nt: TGTGCCAGTAGTATGGGACTCCTACACCCGAGCTCCTACAATGAGCAGTTCTTC; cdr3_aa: CASSMGLLHPSSYNEQFF
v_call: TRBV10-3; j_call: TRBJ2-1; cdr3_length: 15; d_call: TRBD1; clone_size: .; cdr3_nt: TGTGCCATCAGTGAGTCCCTCGTACAGGGGTATGAGCAGTTCTTC; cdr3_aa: CAISESLVQGYEQFF
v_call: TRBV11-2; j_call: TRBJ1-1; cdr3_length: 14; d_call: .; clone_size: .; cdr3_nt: TGTGCCAGCAGCCCGACGGGGGGTTTGGGCGAAGCTTTCTTT; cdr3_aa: CASSPTGGLGEAFF
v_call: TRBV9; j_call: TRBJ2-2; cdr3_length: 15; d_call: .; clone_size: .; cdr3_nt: TGTGCCAGCAGCGTAGCACAGGGAGTTACCGGGGAGCTGTTTTTT; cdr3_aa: CASSVAQGVTGELFF
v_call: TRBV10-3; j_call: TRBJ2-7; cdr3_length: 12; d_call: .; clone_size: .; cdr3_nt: TGTGCCATCAGTAAAAACTCCTACGAGCAGTACTTC; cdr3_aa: CAISKNSYEQYF
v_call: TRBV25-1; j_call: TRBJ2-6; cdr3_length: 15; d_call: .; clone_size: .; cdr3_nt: TGTGCCAGCAGTCTACAGGGTTGGGGGGCCAACGTCCTGACTTTC; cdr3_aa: CASSLQGWGANVLTF
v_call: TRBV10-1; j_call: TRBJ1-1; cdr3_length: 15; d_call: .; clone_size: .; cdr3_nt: TGCGCCATCAAACAAAGACAGGTGGTGGACACTGAAGCTTTCTTT; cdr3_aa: CAIKQRQVVDTEAFF
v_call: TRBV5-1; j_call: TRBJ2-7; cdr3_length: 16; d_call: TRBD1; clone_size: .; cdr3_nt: TGCGCCAGCAGCTACGGCAGACAGGGGGTGATCTACGAGCAGTACTTC; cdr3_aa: CASSYGRQGVIYEQYF
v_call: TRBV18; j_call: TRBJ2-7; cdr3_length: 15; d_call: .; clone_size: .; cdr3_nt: TGTGCCAGCTCACCAGCCACAGGGGAGGGCTACGAGCAGTACTTC; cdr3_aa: CASSPATGEGYEQYF
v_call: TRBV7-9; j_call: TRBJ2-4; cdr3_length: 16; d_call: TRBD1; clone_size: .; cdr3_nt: TGTGCCAGCAGCTTGACAGGGGGGGTCGTCAAAAACATTCAGTACTTC; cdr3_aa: CASSLTGGVVKNIQYF
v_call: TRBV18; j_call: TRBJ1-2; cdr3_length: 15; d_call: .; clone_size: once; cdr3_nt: TGTGCCAGCTCACCGAGCGACGGCGGGGCCTATGGCTACACCTTC; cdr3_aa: CASSPSDGGAYGYTF
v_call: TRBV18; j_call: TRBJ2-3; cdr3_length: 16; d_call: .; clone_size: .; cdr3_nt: TGTGCCAGCTCACGACGTAGCGCCGGGGAGGCAGATACGCAGTATTTT; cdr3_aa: CASSRRSAGEADTQYF
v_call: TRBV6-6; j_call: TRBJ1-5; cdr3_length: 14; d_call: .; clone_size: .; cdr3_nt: TGTGCCAGCAGTTACAACGGGAACAATCAGCCCCAGCATTTT; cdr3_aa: CASSYNGNNQPQHF
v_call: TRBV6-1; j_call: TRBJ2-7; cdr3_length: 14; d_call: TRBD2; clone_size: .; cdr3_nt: TGTGCCAGCAGTGATGCGGGAGGGCCATACGAGCAGTACTTC; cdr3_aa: CASSDAGGPYEQYF
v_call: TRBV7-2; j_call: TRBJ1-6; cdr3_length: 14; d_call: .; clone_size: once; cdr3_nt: TGTGCCAGCAGCTCCCGGCTCGGGGATTCACCCCTCCACTTT; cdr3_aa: CASSSRLGDSPLHF